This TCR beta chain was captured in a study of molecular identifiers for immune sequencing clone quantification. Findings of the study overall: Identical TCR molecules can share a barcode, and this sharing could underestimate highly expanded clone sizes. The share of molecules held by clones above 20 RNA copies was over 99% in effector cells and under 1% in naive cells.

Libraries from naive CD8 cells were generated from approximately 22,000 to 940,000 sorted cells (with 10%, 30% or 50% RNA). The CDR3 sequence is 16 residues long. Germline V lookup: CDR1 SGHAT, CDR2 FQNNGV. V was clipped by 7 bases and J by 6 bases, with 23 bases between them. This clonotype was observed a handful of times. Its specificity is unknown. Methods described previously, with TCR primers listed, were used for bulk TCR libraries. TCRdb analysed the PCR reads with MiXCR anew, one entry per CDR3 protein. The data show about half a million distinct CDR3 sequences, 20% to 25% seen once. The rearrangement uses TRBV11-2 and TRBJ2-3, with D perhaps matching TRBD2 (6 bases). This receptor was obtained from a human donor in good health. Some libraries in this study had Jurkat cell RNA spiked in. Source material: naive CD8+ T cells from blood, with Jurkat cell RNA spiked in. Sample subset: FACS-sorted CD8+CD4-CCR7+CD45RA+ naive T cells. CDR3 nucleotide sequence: TGTGCCAGCAACTCCAAGGGCGGGGAAACGGGGGATACGCAGTATTTT. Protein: CASNSKGGETGDTQYF. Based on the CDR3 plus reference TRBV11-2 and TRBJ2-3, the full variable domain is EAGVAQSPRYKIIEKRQSVAFWCNPISGHATLYWYQQILGQGPKLLIQFQNNGVVDDSQLPKDRFSAERLKGVDSTLKIQPAKLEDSAVYLCASNSKGGETGDTQYFGPGTRLTVL.